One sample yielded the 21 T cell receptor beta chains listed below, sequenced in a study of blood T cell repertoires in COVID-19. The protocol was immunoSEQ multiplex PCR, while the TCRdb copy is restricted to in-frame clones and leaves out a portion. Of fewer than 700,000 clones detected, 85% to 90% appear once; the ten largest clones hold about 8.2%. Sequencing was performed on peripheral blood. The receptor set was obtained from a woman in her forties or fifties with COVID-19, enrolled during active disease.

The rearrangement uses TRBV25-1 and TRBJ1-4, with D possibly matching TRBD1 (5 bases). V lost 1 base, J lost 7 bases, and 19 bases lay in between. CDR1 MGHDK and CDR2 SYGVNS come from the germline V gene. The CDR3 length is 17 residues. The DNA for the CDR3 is TGTGCCAGCAGTGAATTAGTGATCGAGCCCGGGGGTGAAAAACTGTTTTTT. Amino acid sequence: CASSELVIEPGGEKLFF.

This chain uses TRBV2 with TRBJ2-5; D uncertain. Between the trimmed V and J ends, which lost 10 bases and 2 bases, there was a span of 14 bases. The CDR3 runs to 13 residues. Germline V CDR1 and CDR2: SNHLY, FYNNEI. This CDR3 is CATETDRQETQYF. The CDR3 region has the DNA TGTGCCACCGAGACTGATCGACAAGAGACCCAGTACTTC.

The CDR3 protein is CASSPAQGTNQPQHF. CDR3 DNA sequence: TGTGCCAGCTCACCCGCTCAGGGTACCAATCAGCCCCAGCATTTT. The chain is built from TRBV18 and TRBJ1-5; TRBD1 might be the D (5 bases). The CDR3 is 15 amino acids. V lost 3 bases and J lost 3, with 12 bases in between. Per germline, CDR1 KGHSH and CDR2 LQKENI.

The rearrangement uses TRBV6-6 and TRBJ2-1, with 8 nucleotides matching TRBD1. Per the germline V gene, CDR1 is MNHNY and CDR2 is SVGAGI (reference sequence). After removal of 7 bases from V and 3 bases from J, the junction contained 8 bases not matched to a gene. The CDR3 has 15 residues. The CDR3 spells CASTETGQGYNEQFF. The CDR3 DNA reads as TGTGCCAGCACCGAAACCGGACAGGGCTACAATGAGCAGTTCTTC.

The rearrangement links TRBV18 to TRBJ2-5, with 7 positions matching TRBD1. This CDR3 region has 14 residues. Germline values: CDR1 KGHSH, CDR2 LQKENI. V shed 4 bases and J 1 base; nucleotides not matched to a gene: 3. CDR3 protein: CASSQGASQETQYF. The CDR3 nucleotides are TGTGCCAGCTCACAGGGGGCCAGCCAAGAGACCCAGTACTTC.

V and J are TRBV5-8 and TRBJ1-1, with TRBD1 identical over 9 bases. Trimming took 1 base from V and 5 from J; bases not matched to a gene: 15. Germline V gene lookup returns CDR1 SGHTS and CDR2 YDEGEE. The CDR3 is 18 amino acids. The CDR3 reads CASSLNRGLQEVRTEAFF. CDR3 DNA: TGTGCCAGCAGCTTGAACAGGGGGCTTCAAGAGGTGAGGACTGAAGCTTTCTTT.

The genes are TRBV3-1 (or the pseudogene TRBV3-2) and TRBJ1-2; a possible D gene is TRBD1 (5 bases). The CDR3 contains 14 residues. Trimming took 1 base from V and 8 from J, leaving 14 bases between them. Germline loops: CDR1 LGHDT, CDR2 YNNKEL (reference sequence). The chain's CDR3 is CASSQVLGGKGYTF. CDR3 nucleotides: TGTGCCAGCAGCCAAGTATTGGGGGGTAAAGGCTACACCTTC.

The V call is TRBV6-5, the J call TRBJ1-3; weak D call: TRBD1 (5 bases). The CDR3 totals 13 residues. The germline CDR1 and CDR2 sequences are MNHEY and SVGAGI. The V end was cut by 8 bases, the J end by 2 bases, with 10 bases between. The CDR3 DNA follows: TGTGCCAGCCAAAGGGGCCCTGGAAACACCATATATTTT. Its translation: CASQRGPGNTIYF.

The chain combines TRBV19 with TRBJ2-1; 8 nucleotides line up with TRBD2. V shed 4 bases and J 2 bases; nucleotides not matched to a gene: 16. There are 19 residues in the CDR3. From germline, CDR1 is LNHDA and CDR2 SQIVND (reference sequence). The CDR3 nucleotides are TGTGCCAGTAGTAGCGGGGGGCGTTCATTTTCCGAGACCTACAATGAGCAGTTCTTC. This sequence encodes CASSSGGRSFSETYNEQFF.

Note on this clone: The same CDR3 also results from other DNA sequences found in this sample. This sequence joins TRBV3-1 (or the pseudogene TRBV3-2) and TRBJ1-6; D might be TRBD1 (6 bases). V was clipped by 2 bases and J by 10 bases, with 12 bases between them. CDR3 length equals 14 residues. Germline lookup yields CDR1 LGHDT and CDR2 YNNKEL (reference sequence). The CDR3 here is CASSQSHRESPLHF. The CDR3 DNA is TGTGCCAGCAGCCAATCGCACAGGGAATCACCCCTCCACTTT.

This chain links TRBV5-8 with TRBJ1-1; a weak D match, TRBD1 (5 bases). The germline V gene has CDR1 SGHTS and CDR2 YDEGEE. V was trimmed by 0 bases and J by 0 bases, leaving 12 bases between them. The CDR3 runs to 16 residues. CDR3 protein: CASSLGLQGLNTEAFF. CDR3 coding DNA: TGTGCCAGCAGCTTGGGCTTGCAGGGCCTGAACACTGAAGCTTTCTTT.

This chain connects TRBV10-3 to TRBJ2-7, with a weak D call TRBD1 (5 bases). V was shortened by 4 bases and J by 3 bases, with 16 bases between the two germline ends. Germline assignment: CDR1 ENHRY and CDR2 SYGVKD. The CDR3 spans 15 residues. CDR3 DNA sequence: TGTGCCATCAGTGCAAGGGGTGACGGCCTCTACGAGCAGTACTTC. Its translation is CAISARGDGLYEQYF.

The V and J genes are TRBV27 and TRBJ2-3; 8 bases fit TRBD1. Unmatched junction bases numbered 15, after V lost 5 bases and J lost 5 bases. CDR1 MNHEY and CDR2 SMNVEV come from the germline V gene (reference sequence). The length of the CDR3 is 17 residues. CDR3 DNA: TGTGCCAGCAGTCCACTCAGGGGGCGACTTTCCCTAGATACGCAGTATTTT. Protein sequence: CASSPLRGRLSLDTQYF.

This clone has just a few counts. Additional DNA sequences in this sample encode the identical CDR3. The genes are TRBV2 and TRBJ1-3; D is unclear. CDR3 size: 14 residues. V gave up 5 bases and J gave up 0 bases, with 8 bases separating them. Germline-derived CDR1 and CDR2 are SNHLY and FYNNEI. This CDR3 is CASSRDISGNTIYF. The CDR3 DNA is TGTGCCAGCAGTAGAGATATCTCTGGAAACACCATATATTTT.

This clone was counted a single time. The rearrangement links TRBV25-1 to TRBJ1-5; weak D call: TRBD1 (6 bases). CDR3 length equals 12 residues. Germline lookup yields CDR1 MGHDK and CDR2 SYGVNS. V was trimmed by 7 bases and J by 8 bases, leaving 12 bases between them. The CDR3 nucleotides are TGTGCCAGCACACAGGGTAGAGAGCCCCAGCATTTT. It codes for CASTQGREPQHF.

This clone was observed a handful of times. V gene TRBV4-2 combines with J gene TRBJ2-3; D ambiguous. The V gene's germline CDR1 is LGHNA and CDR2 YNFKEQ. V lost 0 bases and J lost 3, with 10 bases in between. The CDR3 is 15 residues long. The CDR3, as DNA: TGTGCCAGCAGCCAAGATGGTGAGGTAACAGATACGCAGTATTTT. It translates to CASSQDGEVTDTQYF.

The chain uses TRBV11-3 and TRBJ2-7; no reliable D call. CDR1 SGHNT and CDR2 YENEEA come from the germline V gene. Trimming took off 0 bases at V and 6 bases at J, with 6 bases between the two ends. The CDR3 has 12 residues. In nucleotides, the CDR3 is TGTGCCAGCAGCTTAGAATCTCGCGAGCAGTACTTC. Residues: CASSLESREQYF.

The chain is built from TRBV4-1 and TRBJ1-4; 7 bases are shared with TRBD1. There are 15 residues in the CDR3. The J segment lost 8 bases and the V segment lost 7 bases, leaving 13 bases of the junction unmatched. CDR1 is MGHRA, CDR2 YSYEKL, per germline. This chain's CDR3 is CASTFIWDRGEKLFF. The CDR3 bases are TGCGCCAGCACCTTTATCTGGGACAGAGGAGAAAAACTGTTTTTT.

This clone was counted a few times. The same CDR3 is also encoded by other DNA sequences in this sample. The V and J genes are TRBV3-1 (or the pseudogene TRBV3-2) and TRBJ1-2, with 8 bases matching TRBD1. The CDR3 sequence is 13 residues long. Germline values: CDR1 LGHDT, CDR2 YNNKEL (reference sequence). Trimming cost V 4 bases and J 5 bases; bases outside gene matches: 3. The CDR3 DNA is TGTGCCAGCAGCCTAGGACAGGGATATGGCTACACCTTC. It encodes CASSLGQGYGYTF.

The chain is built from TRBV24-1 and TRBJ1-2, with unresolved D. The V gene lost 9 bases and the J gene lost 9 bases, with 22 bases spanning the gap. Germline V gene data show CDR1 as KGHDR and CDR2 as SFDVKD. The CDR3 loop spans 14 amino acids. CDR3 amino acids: CATPIKTRLTSYTF. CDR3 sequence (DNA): TGTGCCACCCCTATCAAAACCAGATTAACTAGCTACACCTTC.

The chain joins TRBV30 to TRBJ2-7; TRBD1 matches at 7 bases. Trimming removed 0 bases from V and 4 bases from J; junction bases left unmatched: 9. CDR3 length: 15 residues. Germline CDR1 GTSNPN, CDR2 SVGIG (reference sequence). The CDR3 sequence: CAWSVPRDRGYEQYF. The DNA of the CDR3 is TGTGCCTGGAGTGTACCCCGGGACAGAGGGTACGAGCAGTACTTC. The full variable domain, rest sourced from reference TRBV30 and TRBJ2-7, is SQTIHQWPATLVQPVGSPLSLECTVEGTSNPNLYWYRQAAGRGLQLLFYSVGIGQISSEVPQNLSASRPQDRQFILSSKKLLLSDSGFYLCAWSVPRDRGYEQYFGPGTRLTVT.